This T cell receptor (beta chain) was identified during a study of blood T cell repertoires in COVID-19. Study-level information: PBMCs, B-cell-depleted T cells, or T cells were the source of the cDNA or gDNA that made up the material.

Original methodology: For nucleated cells, counts were estimated from reference gene primer amplification. The table came from immunoSEQ multiplex PCR; TCRdb's copy has only in-frame clones and leaves some out. Clonal size and the V and J genes are those of that table, whereas D and trimming came from the DNA. Among around 220,000 clones, around 86% were seen once, and the ten largest hold approximately 8.4%. The CDR3 length is 16 residues. Germline assignment: CDR1 SGHDT and CDR2 YYEEEE. Germline trimming cut 4 bases from V and 6 bases from J; bases unmatched to any gene: 11. One Seattle source followed patients from active infection through their disease course.

This TCR was recovered from a woman at least 80 years old with COVID-19, enrolled during active disease. The chain links TRBV5-6 to TRBJ1-2; TRBD1 agrees at 11 bases. Specimen: peripheral blood. The CDR3 DNA reads as TGTGCCAGCAGCCCCGGGACAGGGGGAAGTAAGAATGGCTACACCTTC. This gives the protein CASSPGTGGSKNGYTF.